The clone carrying this T cell receptor beta chain showed up many times. Its antigen is as yet unknown. TCRdb re-called the 5' RACE reads through MiXCR, storing one row per CDR3 protein. The sample records about 44,000 distinct CDR3 sequences, around 6.6% being singletons. The sample originates from a study of T-cell memory formation after mild COVID-19. Whole-study findings and limits: Contracting clones, day 15 to 85, had balanced CD4/CD8, and later expanders favored CD4+. Second-wave clones reaching peak frequency on day 37 lacked confirmed SARS-CoV-2 specificity.

The ends were cut back, 0 bases at V and 7 bases at J, with 28 bases in the middle. The CDR3 totals 19 residues. Germline-derived CDR1 and CDR2 are DFQATT and SNEGSKA (reference sequence). Input material: PBMCs or a T cell subset sorted from them (not recorded which). The rearrangement uses TRBV20-1 and TRBJ2-1; perhaps D is TRBD1 or TRBD2 (6 bases each). This clonotype was obtained from an adult who had mild COVID-19 (a few samples of this study predate the infection). Cell type and time point are not known. The CDR3 protein is CSARDRPGGPKWETNEQFF. The CDR3 coding sequence is TGCAGTGCTAGAGATCGGCCCGGGGGCCCTAAGTGGGAGACAAATGAGCAGTTCTTC.